These T cell receptor beta chains were read from a single sample in a study of CD8 T cells in ankylosing spondylitis. TCRdb independently ran MiXCR on the 5' RACE reads; one entry per CDR3 protein. Of about 240,000 distinct CDR3 sequences detected, 7.5% to 9.5% appear once; the ten largest clones hold around 4.8%. The sequenced sample consisted of blood, either unsorted or a sorted T cell fraction (not recorded which). These TCRs come from a female donor with ankylosing spondylitis or in good health (not recorded which). Each CDR3 is given with its conserved first and last residue. D genes are given only for firm matches. A clone size is listed for some rows: how often the clone was seen (once, few, many), or a class if it is expanded.

d_call j_call clone_size v_call cdr3_nt cdr3_aa
- TRBJ2-7 many TRBV5-5 TGTGCCAGCAGCCCTGAGACGGCCGAGCAGTACTTC CASSPETAEQYF
TRBD1 TRBJ2-3 many TRBV20-1 TGCAGTGCTCGACAGGGGGGACAAGACACAGATACGCAGTATTTT CSARQGGQDTDTQYF
- TRBJ2-1 few TRBV9 TGTGCCCGAACCTGCCCCCCCATATCCGAGCAGTTCTTC CARTCPPISEQFF
TRBD1 TRBJ1-5 many TRBV6-2/TRBV6-3 TGTGCCAGCAGTTTTGGGACAGGAAATCAGCCCCAGCATTTT CASSFGTGNQPQHF
- TRBJ2-2 many TRBV10-3 TGTGCCATCAGTGAGGGCAGGGCCGAGTCCGGGGAGCTGTTTTTT CAISEGRAESGELFF
TRBD2 TRBJ2-1 - TRBV4-1 TGCGCCAGCAGCCGCGGGAGTGGCAATGAGCAGTTCTTC CASSRGSGNEQFF
- TRBJ2-4 many TRBV9 TGTGCCAGCAGCGTAGGCGTGGGCAAAAACATTCAGTACTTC CASSVGVGKNIQYF
- TRBJ2-1 - TRBV18 TGTGCCAGCTCCCCGATCGGGGGTGAGCAGTTCTTC CASSPIGGEQFF
- TRBJ2-6 - TRBV7-2 TGTGCCAGCAGCCCTAACTCTGGGGCCAACGTCCTGACTTTC CASSPNSGANVLTF
- TRBJ2-5 many TRBV28 TGTGCCTCGGGCCGAGAGACCCAGTACTTC CASGRETQYF
TRBD2 TRBJ2-7 many TRBV7-9 TGTGCCAGCAGCCCCGGAACTAGTAGCGGGCGGGACGAGCAGTACTTC CASSPGTSSGRDEQYF
- TRBJ2-1 many TRBV29-1 TGCAGCGTTGCGTCGGTGACAGGGGTGAGCCTAGCGGGGAATGAGCAGTTCTTC CSVASVTGVSLAGNEQFF
- TRBJ2-7 many TRBV28 TGTGCCAGCATCAGAGGGGGAGGTGAGCAGTACTTC CASIRGGGEQYF
- TRBJ2-3 many TRBV12-3/TRBV12-4 TGTGCCAGCTCACTACGGGGATCTTACACAGATACGCAGTATTTT CASSLRGSYTDTQYF
- TRBJ2-1 - TRBV12-3/TRBV12-4 TGTGCCAGCAGTCCGGGCCCCCGGTCCTACAATGAGCAGTTCTTC CASSPGPRSYNEQFF
- TRBJ2-6 few TRBV3-1 TGTGCCATCAGTTGGGGCGGTTTGGGCTTTACTGGGGCCAACGTCCTGACTTTC CAISWGGLGFTGANVLTF
- TRBJ2-7 many TRBV6-1 TGTGCCAGCAGTGCGTCACAGGGATTAGGGTACGAGCAGTACTTC CASSASQGLGYEQYF
- TRBJ2-7 many TRBV7-6 TGTGCCAGCAGCGGAGGTGACAGAAGAACCTACGAGCAGTACTTC CASSGGDRRTYEQYF
- TRBJ1-1 few TRBV29-1 TGCAGCGGCTGGGGGGGGACAAACACTGAAGCTTTCTTT CSGWGGTNTEAFF
TRBD1 TRBJ2-1 - TRBV15 TGTGCCACCAGCCCGTCAGGGCAGGGGGCTGTGAGCTCCTACAATGAGCAGTTCTTC CATSPSGQGAVSSYNEQFF
TRBD1 TRBJ1-1 few TRBV29-1 TGCAGCGTTGAGGGGGACAGCGACTCGAACACTGAAGCTTTCTTT CSVEGDSDSNTEAFF
- TRBJ1-2 many TRBV4-3 TGCGCCAGCAGCCAAGATCACGTCCCAGGGTTCGGCTACACCTTC CASSQDHVPGFGYTF
TRBD1 TRBJ1-6 few TRBV6-5 TGTGCCAGCAGTTACTCCGGACAGGGGAGTTCACCCCTCCACTTT CASSYSGQGSSPLHF
- TRBJ1-1 few TRBV11-1 TGTGCCAGCAGCTTCAGGGACGAAGCTTTCTTT CASSFRDEAFF
TRBD1 TRBJ2-1 many TRBV11-2 TGTGCCAGCAGCCTCCCCGGGACAGGGCACGTCGAGCAGTTCTTC CASSLPGTGHVEQFF
TRBD1 TRBJ2-7 many TRBV6-5 TGTGCCAGCAGTTTTACAGGGGGCGACTACGAGCAGTACTTC CASSFTGGDYEQYF
- TRBJ2-3 - TRBV3-1 TGTGCCAGCAGCCCGCAGGGCGGCCCAGATACGCGGTATTTC CASSPQGGPDTRYF
TRBD2 TRBJ2-3 many TRBV3-1 TGTGCCAGCAGCCAAGTTCCTAGCGGGATCTCGGGAGATACGCAGTATTTT CASSQVPSGISGDTQYF
TRBD1 TRBJ2-1 - TRBV10-1 TGCGCCAGCAGTGAGTCGGGACAGGGGGCTGGCAATGAGCAGTTCTTC CASSESGQGAGNEQFF
- TRBJ1-3 - TRBV7-2 TGTGCCAGCAGCTTAGCGGGCGACTTCTCTGGAAACACCATATATTTT CASSLAGDFSGNTIYF
- TRBJ1-1 many TRBV5-1 TGCGCCAGCAGCCCGACACGGGAGGGGACTGAAGCTTTCTTT CASSPTREGTEAFF
- TRBJ2-5 many TRBV12-3/TRBV12-4 TGTGCCAGCAGCATAACATTCGACCAGTACTTC CASSITFDQYF
- TRBJ1-1 many TRBV12-3/TRBV12-4 TGTGCGACCCTGCCGCTTGAAGCTTTCTTT CATLPLEAFF
- TRBJ2-7 many TRBV11-2 TGTGCCAGCAGCTTAGTCGGAGACGAGCAGTACTTC CASSLVGDEQYF
- TRBJ2-6 many TRBV5-5 TGTGCCAGCAGCTTTTGGAGGGCAGGTGGGGCCAACGTCCTGACTTTC CASSFWRAGGANVLTF
- TRBJ2-3 few TRBV2 TGTGCCAGCAGTGAAGGATGGCGGGATACGCAGTATTTT CASSEGWRDTQYF
- TRBJ2-5 - TRBV29-1 TGCAGCTTAACGTGGGGGGAGACCCAGTACTTC CSLTWGETQYF
- TRBJ2-5 - TRBV7-2 TGTGCCACCGGGGACCGGGACGTTGGGACCCAGTACTTC CATGDRDVGTQYF